A selection of T cell receptor beta chains follows, all from one sample in a study of OX40 agonist ivuxolimab in advanced cancers. Sequencing was performed with immunoSEQ multiplex PCR; in TCRdb, only in-frame clones are kept and a portion is missing. The sample shows 90,000 or so clones, about 93% of them seen only once. Source: CD4+ or CD8+ T cells sorted from blood, taken in a trial of the OX40 agonist ivuxolimab. The receptors were gathered from an adult with an advanced solid tumor such as melanoma, head and neck, liver or kidney cancer. CDR3s include the opening cysteine and the closing phenylalanine or tryptophan. D genes are given only for firm matches. The size field is filled for only some rows; it gives once, few, many or a size class.

clone size	D gene	V gene	J gene	CDR3 protein	CDR3 DNA
-	-	TRBV6-5	TRBJ2-4	CASSYGGLAKNIQYF	TGTGCCAGCAGTTACGGCGGGCTAGCCAAAAACATTCAGTACTTC
-	-	TRBV10-3	TRBJ2-1	CATARISYNEQFF	TGTGCCACCGCGAGAATCTCCTACAATGAGCAGTTCTTC
-	TRBD1	TRBV11-2	TRBJ2-7	CASSLEQGGTYEQYF	TGTGCCAGCAGCTTAGAACAGGGGGGCACCTACGAGCAGTACTTC
-	-	TRBV5-1	TRBJ1-1	CASSFQDRNTEAFF	TGCGCCAGCAGCTTTCAGGACAGGAACACTGAAGCTTTCTTT
-	-	TRBV5-4	TRBJ1-2	CASSLGRNNYGYTF	TGTGCCAGCAGCTTGGGACGGAATAACTATGGCTACACCTTC
-	TRBD1	TRBV2	TRBJ1-5	CASISGTGGVEGNQPQHF	TGTGCCAGCATCTCCGGGACAGGGGGCGTGGAGGGCAATCAGCCCCAGCATTTT
-	TRBD2	TRBV2	TRBJ2-3	CASSDSGRSTDTQYF	TGTGCCAGCAGTGACAGCGGGAGATCGACAGATACGCAGTATTTT
once	TRBD1	TRBV10-3	TRBJ1-6	CAISRVGTGDSPLHF	TGTGCCATCAGTCGAGTTGGGACAGGGGATTCACCCCTCCACTTT
-	-	TRBV5-1	TRBJ2-7	CASSPDKGISYEQYF	TGCGCCAGCAGCCCGGACAAAGGTATTTCCTACGAGCAGTACTTC
-	-	TRBV7-2	TRBJ2-2	CASSRQTFSIGELFF	TGTGCCAGCAGCCGGCAGACCTTTTCTATCGGGGAGCTGTTTTTT
-	-	TRBV28	TRBJ1-2	CASSFSGRGLGGYTF	TGTGCCAGCAGTTTTTCCGGCAGGGGCTTGGGTGGCTACACCTTC
-	-	TRBV18	TRBJ1-6	CASSPIADSPLHF	TGTGCCAGCTCACCCATCGCGGATTCACCCCTCCACTTT
-	-	TRBV9	TRBJ2-2	CASSTQFLKGDTGELFF	TGTGCCAGCAGCACCCAATTCCTCAAAGGGGACACCGGGGAGCTGTTTTTT
-	TRBD1	TRBV2	TRBJ1-4	CASSDWGGQRNEKLFF	TGTGCCAGCAGTGATTGGGGGGGACAGCGAAATGAAAAACTGTTTTTT
-	-	TRBV19	TRBJ1-1	CASSIPAGNTEAFF	TGTGCCAGTAGTATTCCGGCAGGGAACACTGAAGCTTTCTTT
-	-	TRBV5-4	TRBJ2-3	CASSVSDTQYF	TGTGCCAGCAGCGTCTCAGATACGCAGTATTTT
-	-	TRBV6-6	TRBJ2-7	CASSYRSAEQYF	TGTGCCAGCAGTTACCGGTCGGCCGAGCAGTATTTC
-	-	TRBV7-2	TRBJ2-3	CASSLMVPTQYF	TGTGCCAGCAGTTTAATGGTTCCGACGCAGTATTTT
-	-	TRBV2	TRBJ2-7	CASSPPLGGAYEQYF	TGTGCCAGCAGTCCTCCTCTGGGGGGCGCCTACGAGCAGTACTTC
-	TRBD1	TRBV9	TRBJ1-3	CASSPAEGAGNTIYF	TGTGCCAGCAGCCCAGCCGAGGGGGCGGGAAACACCATATATTTT
-	TRBD2	TRBV5-1	TRBJ2-7	CASRTGTTTSEQYF	TGCGCCAGCAGAACCGGGACTACCACGTCGGAGCAGTACTTC
-	-	TRBV5-1	TRBJ2-7	CASSLVQGMAEQYF	TGCGCCAGCAGCTTGGTGCAGGGGATGGCCGAGCAGTACTTC
-	-	TRBV19	TRBJ1-5	CASSMEVGYIQPQHF	TGTGCCAGTAGTATGGAAGTGGGGTACATCCAGCCCCAGCATTTT
-	-	TRBV7-2	TRBJ2-2	CASSSAAVPTGELFF	TGTGCCAGCAGCTCAGCGGCGGTACCAACCGGGGAGCTGTTTTTT
-	-	TRBV9	TRBJ2-3	CASSVGLGAGTDTQYF	TGTGCCAGCAGCGTAGGTCTAGGGGCTGGCACAGATACGCAGTATTTT
-	-	TRBV5-4	TRBJ2-3	CASSPEVGTQYF	TGTGCCAGCAGCCCCGAAGTGGGTACGCAGTATTTT
-	-	TRBV7-2	TRBJ2-5	CASSFYPGAWGQETQYF	TGTGCCAGCAGCTTTTACCCAGGGGCGTGGGGTCAAGAGACCCAGTACTTC
-	TRBD2	TRBV5-1	TRBJ2-3	CASSNWREGTDTQYF	TGCGCCAGCTCCAATTGGCGGGAGGGCACAGATACGCAGTATTTT
once	-	TRBV18	TRBJ2-3	CASSPSGPSRRTQYF	TGTGCCAGCTCACCATCCGGACCGAGCCGGAGAACGCAGTATTTT
-	-	TRBV19	TRBJ2-6	CASRASGANVLTF	TGTGCCAGTAGGGCCTCTGGGGCCAACGTCCTGACTTTC
-	-	TRBV27	TRBJ1-5	CASSFRTPTTNQPQHF	TGTGCCAGCAGTTTTAGGACTCCCACCACCAATCAGCCCCAGCATTTT
few	TRBD1	TRBV18	TRBJ1-1	CASSPGTGGSAPRGTEAFF	TGTGCCAGCTCACCAGGGACAGGGGGGTCTGCGCCCCGGGGCACTGAAGCTTTCTTT
-	TRBD2	TRBV28	TRBJ2-7	CASRQLAGGEQYF	TGTGCCAGCAGACAACTAGCGGGAGGGGAGCAGTACTTC
-	TRBD1	TRBV29-1	TRBJ2-1	CSVDHTGGTNEQFF	TGCAGCGTTGACCATACAGGGGGTACGAATGAGCAGTTCTTC
once	TRBD1	TRBV7-9	TRBJ2-7	CASSLGQAPYEQYF	TGTGCCAGCAGCTTGGGACAGGCTCCATACGAGCAGTACTTC
-	-	TRBV29-1	TRBJ1-1	CSVERHPNTEAFF	TGCAGCGTCGAAAGACACCCGAACACTGAAGCTTTCTTT
-	-	TRBV6-5	TRBJ2-7	CASSPLVEQYF	TGTGCCAGCAGCCCCCTAGTAGAGCAGTACTTC
-	-	TRBV4-3	TRBJ2-2	CASSQEGAPNTGELFF	TGCGCCAGCAGCCAAGAAGGAGCGCCGAACACCGGGGAGCTGTTTTTT
once	-	TRBV28	TRBJ2-3	CASRPPQGVDTQYF	TGTGCCAGCAGGCCCCCTCAGGGAGTGGATACGCAGTATTTT
-	TRBD1	TRBV6-1	TRBJ1-4	CASSTQGAGDEKLFF	TGTGCCAGCAGTACTCAGGGGGCGGGAGACGAAAAACTGTTTTTT
-	-	TRBV28	TRBJ2-7	CASSPFSGQTYEQYF	TGTGCCAGCAGTCCATTCTCAGGGCAGACCTACGAGCAGTACTTC
-	-	TRBV2	TRBJ2-7	CASSVRDITYEQYF	TGTGCCAGCAGTGTCCGGGACATAACCTACGAGCAGTACTTC